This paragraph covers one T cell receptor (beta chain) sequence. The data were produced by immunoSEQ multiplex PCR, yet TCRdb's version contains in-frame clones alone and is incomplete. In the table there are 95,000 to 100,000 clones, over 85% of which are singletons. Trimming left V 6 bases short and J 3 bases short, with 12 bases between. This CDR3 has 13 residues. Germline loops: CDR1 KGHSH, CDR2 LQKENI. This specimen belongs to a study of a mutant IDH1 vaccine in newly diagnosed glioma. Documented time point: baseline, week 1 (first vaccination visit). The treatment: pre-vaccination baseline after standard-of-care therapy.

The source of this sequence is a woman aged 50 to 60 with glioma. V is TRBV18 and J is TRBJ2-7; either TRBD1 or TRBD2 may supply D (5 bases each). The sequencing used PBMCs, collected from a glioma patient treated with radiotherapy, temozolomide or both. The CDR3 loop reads CASSPGAGYEQYF. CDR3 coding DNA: TGTGCCAGCTCGCCCGGGGCAGGCTACGAGCAGTACTTC.